The 9 T cell receptor beta chains reported below all come from one sample, sequenced in a study of blood T cell repertoires in COVID-19. Only in-frame clones appear in the TCRdb table, and some are missing; sequencing was by immunoSEQ multiplex PCR. The sample yields 150,000 to 200,000 clones, over 75% seen once. The sequenced sample consisted of PBMCs or T cells enriched from blood (not recorded which). All receptors derive from a man aged 50-60 years who had recovered from COVID-19.

The count of this clone is one. The V and J genes are TRBV24-1 and TRBJ2-7; 7 positions match TRBD1. V shed 6 bases and J 2 bases; nucleotides not matched to a gene: 6. CDR1 and CDR2 (germline): KGHDR, SFDVKD. The CDR3 spans 14 residues. The CDR3 DNA reads TGTGCCACCAGTACAGGGGCGCGGACCTACGAGCAGTACTTC. Protein: CATSTGARTYEQYF.

The chain joins TRBV5-4 to TRBJ1-2; D perhaps matches TRBD1 (5 bases). CDR3 length: 16 residues. The V end lost 4 bases, the J end lost 4 bases, and 20 bases lay between the germline ends. The germline V gene has CDR1 SGHNT and CDR2 YYREEE (reference sequence). The CDR3 region is CASSQEGVGPIYGYTF. The CDR3 DNA reads as TGTGCCAGCAGCCAGGAGGGCGTGGGACCCATCTATGGCTACACCTTC.

The V and J genes are TRBV28 and TRBJ2-3, with 9 bases aligning to TRBD2. CDR1 is MDHEN, CDR2 SYDVKM, per germline. CDR3 size: 16 residues. With 4 bases clipped from V and 4 bases from J, the junction kept 9 bases outside the gene matches. CDR3 in amino acids: CASSSIGGGASDTQYF. CDR3 DNA sequence: TGTGCCAGCAGTTCAATAGGCGGGGGGGCCTCAGATACGCAGTATTTT.

The rearrangement uses TRBV13 and TRBJ2-7; D not resolved. The CDR3 totals 12 residues. V was cut by 1 base and J by 1 base, with 2 bases left in between. Germline CDR1 is PRHDT and CDR2 is FYEKMQ (reference sequence). DNA for the CDR3: TGTGCCAGCAGCTTAGCGTCCTACGAGCAGTACTTC. The encoded protein is CASSLASYEQYF.

This chain connects TRBV2 to TRBJ2-1; TRBD2 aligns across 8 bases. Germline V gene data show CDR1 as SNHLY and CDR2 as FYNNEI. V lost 7 bases to trimming and J lost 0 bases; unmatched junction nucleotides: 5. The CDR3 consists of 15 residues. CDR3 DNA sequence: TGTGCCAGCAAGACTAGCGCGGTCTCCTACAATGAGCAGTTCTTC. It specifies CASKTSAVSYNEQFF.

This chain uses TRBV20-1 with TRBJ2-3; D may be TRBD1 or TRBD2 (6 bases each). The CDR3 length is 14 residues. V lost 3 bases and J 5 bases, leaving 15 bases between the germline ends. CDR1 is DFQATT, CDR2 SNEGSKA, per germline (reference sequence). Here the CDR3 DNA reads TGCAGTGCTAGTGGGGGGCGGGTTCTAGATACGCAGTATTTT. Its protein product is CSASGGRVLDTQYF.

A single count supports this clone. V gene TRBV21-1 combines with J gene TRBJ1-4; the table's D call of TRBD1 was not tested on the DNA. TRBV21-1 is termed a pseudogene. The CDR3 consists of 20 residues. CDR3 region: CASILLRQGKGDSTNEKLFF. CDR3 nucleotide sequence: TGTGCCAGCATCTTACTAAGACAGGGAAAAGGGGATTCAACTAATGAAAAACTGTTTTTT.

V usage is TRBV20-1 and J usage is TRBJ2-1; 8 bases map to TRBD2. The CDR3 consists of 14 residues. Unmatched junction bases numbered 6, after V lost 3 bases and J lost 5 bases. From germline, CDR1 is DFQATT and CDR2 SNEGSKA (reference sequence). Here the CDR3 DNA reads TGCAGTGCTAGTAAGACTAGCGTAAACAATGAGCAGTTCTTC. Protein: CSASKTSVNNEQFF.

The genes are TRBV30 and TRBJ2-5; D is possibly TRBD2 (6 bases). This CDR3 has 14 amino acids. The V end lost 4 bases, the J end lost 7 bases, and 19 bases lay between the germline ends. Germline CDR1 and CDR2: GTSNPN and SVGIG (reference sequence). CDR3 nucleotide sequence: TGTGCCTGGATTTCAGCGGGCCAACGGGGGACCCAGTACTTC. Amino acids: CAWISAGQRGTQYF. The whole variable domain, filled in from reference TRBV30 and TRBJ2-5, reads SQTIHQWPATLVQPVGSPLSLECTVEGTSNPNLYWYRQAAGRGLQLLFYSVGIGQISSEVPQNLSASRPQDRQFILSSKKLLLSDSGFYLCAWISAGQRGTQYFGPGTRLLVL.